Presented here are 8 T cell receptor beta chains from one specimen sequenced in a study of T cell repertoires in cytomegalovirus infection (dated by TCRdb to about 2019). Instrument on record: Illumina HiSeq 1500. The raw public data were reprocessed by TCRdb itself: fastp quality trimming at Q25, MiXCR clonotype calling, in-frame beta chains only. For every CDR3 protein sequence, its rows merge into one entry that carries the most common genes and DNA. The sample records more than 85,000 distinct CDR3 sequences, 20% to 30% of which are singletons. In total, the top ten clones hold 35% to 50% of the sample. The sample comprised CD8+ T cells from PBMCs. These TCRs come from a human donor in good health (CMV status not recorded). Some clones in this sample may be carry-over from other donors' samples.

The chain uses TRBV20-1 and TRBJ2-1; D unresolved. Trimming left V 5 bases short and J 13 bases short, with 15 bases between. The CDR3 contains 11 residues. Germline CDR1 and CDR2: DFQATT and SNEGSKA (reference sequence). CDR3 DNA: TGCAGTGCTGTCGGTGAGGAGCGCCAGTTCTTC. Translation gives CSAVGEERQFF.

The rearrangement uses TRBV19 and TRBJ1-1, with D maybe TRBD1 (5 bases). Germline V gene sequence: CDR1 LNHDA, CDR2 SQIVND (reference sequence). The CDR3 is 15 amino acids. Trimming pared 3 bases from V and 1 base from J, leaving 12 bases between. The CDR3 protein is CASSIPGRGNTEAFF. DNA for the CDR3: TGTGCCAGTAGTATCCCGGGGCGGGGGAACACTGAAGCTTTCTTT.

This clonotype appeared a single time. The J gene is TRBJ1-1, the V gene TRBV29-1, with a tentative D call TRBD1 (5 bases). Trimming cost V 3 bases and J 2 bases, with 13 bases left between them. This CDR3 region has 14 residues. The V gene's germline CDR1 is SQVTM and CDR2 ANQGSEA. The CDR3 region is CSVEWSGDNTEAFF. Here the CDR3 DNA reads TGCAGCGTTGAGTGGTCCGGGGACAACACTGAAGCTTTCTTT. The variable domain in full, completed from reference TRBV29-1 and TRBJ1-1, reads SAVISQKPSRDICQRGTSLTIQCQVDSQVTMMFWYRQQPGQSLTLIATANQGSEATYESGFVIDKFPISRPNLTFSTLTVSNMSPEDSSIYLCSVEWSGDNTEAFFGQGTRLTVV.

This clonotype was seen a few times. The chain carries TRBV29-1 and TRBJ1-1; tentatively, D is TRBD1 (5 bases). The CDR3 loop spans 16 amino acids. V shed 4 bases and J shed 1 base, with 19 bases lying between them. CDR1 and CDR2 (germline): SQVTM, ANQGSEA. The CDR3 DNA reads as TGCAGCGTTGTCGGGAGGCGGGACGGAACGAACACTGAAGCTTTCTTT. Residues: CSVVGRRDGTNTEAFF. The variable domain in full, with the rest retrieved from reference TRBV29-1 and TRBJ1-1, is SAVISQKPSRDICQRGTSLTIQCQVDSQVTMMFWYRQQPGQSLTLIATANQGSEATYESGFVIDKFPISRPNLTFSTLTVSNMSPEDSSIYLCSVVGRRDGTNTEAFFGQGTRLTVV.

The chain uses TRBV2 and TRBJ2-7, with D unclear. The germline V gene encodes CDR1 SNHLY and CDR2 FYNNEI. V was cut by 7 bases and J by 6 bases, with 10 bases left in between. This CDR3 region has 11 residues. The CDR3 DNA reads as TGTGCCAGCATGTTTCGTCTCGAGCAGTACTTC. Its protein is CASMFRLEQYF.

In this sample, this clonotype turned up many times. The chain couples TRBV14 to TRBJ2-2; 11 bases are shared with TRBD1. The length of the CDR3 is 19 residues. J was trimmed by 1 base and V by 3 bases; bases with no gene match: 10. Germline assignment: CDR1 SGHDN and CDR2 FVKESK. The chain's CDR3 is CASSHFSRDRGVNTGELFF. The CDR3 coding sequence is TGTGCCAGCAGCCACTTTTCCCGGGACAGGGGGGTGAACACCGGGGAGCTGTTTTTT. The full variable domain, in which reference TRBV14 and TRBJ2-2 provide the parts outside the CDR3, is EAGVTQFPSHSVIEKGQTVTLRCDPISGHDNLYWYRRVMGKEIKFLLHFVKESKQDESGMPNNRFLAERTGGTYSTLKVQPAELEDSGVYFCASSHFSRDRGVNTGELFFGEGSRLTVL.

This clonotype appeared a few times. The V call is TRBV3-1, the J call TRBJ2-7, with 7 nucleotides matching TRBD2. Per germline, CDR1 LGHDT and CDR2 YNNKEL (reference sequence). Trimming removed 1 base from V and 3 bases from J; junction bases left unmatched: 9. This CDR3 contains 16 residues. CDR3 DNA: TGTGCCAGCAGCCAAGGTGTTATGGGAGGGAACTACGAGCAGTACTTC. Protein product: CASSQGVMGGNYEQYF.

J is TRBJ2-1 and V is TRBV20-1; 8 bases are shared with TRBD2. CDR1 is DFQATT, CDR2 SNEGSKA, per germline (reference sequence). After removal of 0 bases from V and 2 bases from J, the junction contained 3 bases not matched to a gene. This CDR3 is 15 amino acids long. The CDR3 protein is CSARDRAGAYNEQFF. The CDR3 coding sequence is TGCAGTGCTAGAGATCGAGCGGGAGCCTACAATGAGCAGTTCTTC.